One and the same sample provided the 20 T cell receptor beta chains below, sequenced in a study of response to subunit inactivated influenza vaccine. MiXCR, run by TCRdb on the RT-PCR reads, gives a single entry per CDR3 protein. The profile covers more than 550,000 distinct CDR3 sequences, with around 11% appearing a single time and 10% taken by the ten largest. This specimen was PBMCs from blood, taken on the day of vaccination. These receptor sequences come from a man between 50 and 59 years old who received an inactivated influenza vaccine.

The chain employs TRBV29-1 and TRBJ2-1; TRBD2 aligns across 7 bases. The CDR3 has 14 amino acids. Germline V CDR1 and CDR2: SQVTM, ANQGSEA. The J segment lost 7 bases and the V segment lost 7 bases, leaving 13 bases of the junction unmatched. DNA of the CDR3: TGCAGCGCCATCCCCGGGACTAACACTAATGAGCAGTTCTTC. As protein: CSAIPGTNTNEQFF.

This clonotype was observed at least ten times. This CDR3 is CASSSGTVGYTF. Written as DNA, the CDR3 is TGTGCCAGCAGTTCTGGGACAGTGGGCTACACCTTC. V gene TRBV28 combines with J gene TRBJ1-2; TRBD1 matches at 7 bases. Germline CDR1 reads MDHEN; CDR2 reads SYDVKM. Trimming at V came to 4 bases and at J to 8 bases, leaving 4 bases not matched to a gene. CDR3 size: 12 residues.

The rearrangement joins TRBV29-1 to TRBJ2-3; unclear D gene. With 6 bases removed from V and 4 bases from J, the gap between germline ends came to 17 bases. CDR3 length equals 14 residues. The germline gives CDR1 SQVTM, CDR2 ANQGSEA. CDR3: CSVVPGRPADTQYF. The CDR3 nucleotides read TGCAGCGTCGTTCCAGGAAGGCCCGCAGATACGCAGTATTTT.

The rearrangement links TRBV7-2 to TRBJ1-5; TRBD1 agrees at 9 bases. CDR3 length: 15 amino acids. Germline CDR1 SGHTA, CDR2 FQGNSA. The ends lost 1 base at V and 6 bases at J; junction bases unmatched: 4. The CDR3 reads CASSLGDRAGQPQHF. The DNA of the CDR3 is TGTGCCAGCAGCTTAGGGGACAGGGCTGGTCAGCCCCAGCATTTT. Together with reference TRBV7-2 and TRBJ1-5, the CDR3 gives the full variable domain: GAGVSQSPSNKVTEKGKDVELRCDPISGHTALYWYRQSLGQGLEFLIYFQGNSAPDKSGLPSDRFSAERTGGSVSTLTIQRTQQEDSAVYLCASSLGDRAGQPQHFGDGTRLSIL.

The chain is built from TRBV4-2 and TRBJ2-7; no reliable D call. This CDR3 is built from 13 residues. Trimming removed 0 bases at V and 3 bases at J, with 6 bases between. Germline loops: CDR1 LGHNA, CDR2 YNFKEQ. This CDR3 reads CASSQDSLYEQYF. The CDR3 DNA follows: TGTGCCAGCAGCCAAGACAGCCTCTACGAGCAGTACTTC.

This clonotype was seen ten or more times. The gene calls are TRBV6-6 and TRBJ1-2; a possible D gene is TRBD1 (5 bases). From germline, CDR1 is MNHNY and CDR2 SVGAGI (reference sequence). This CDR3 is 13 amino acids long. The V end lost 5 bases, the J end lost 5 bases, and 12 bases lay between the germline ends. The CDR3 DNA reads as TGTGCCAGCAGTCCCGCTGGGGGGTATGGCTACACCTTC. The encoded protein is CASSPAGGYGYTF.

The chain uses TRBV7-2 and TRBJ1-5; D gene unclear. The CDR3 is made up of 17 amino acids. In germline, CDR1 is SGHTA, CDR2 FQGNSA. Trimming took 5 bases from V and 2 from J, leaving 19 bases between them. The CDR3, as DNA: TGTGCCAGCAGCCCACACCCTGCTCTCCTGGGCAATCAGCCCCAGCATTTT. Translated: CASSPHPALLGNQPQHF.

This clonotype was observed a few times. The rearrangement joins TRBV5-1 to TRBJ2-1, with TRBD2 identical over 10 bases. Germline assignment: CDR1 SGHRS and CDR2 YFSETQ. Trimming took 1 base from V and 3 from J; bases not matched to a gene: 4. This CDR3 spans 16 amino acids. The CDR3 sequence is CASSLSGGGLYNEQFF. The CDR3 DNA is TGCGCCAGCAGCTTGAGCGGGGGGGGCCTCTACAATGAGCAGTTCTTC.

This clonotype occurred a few times. V gene TRBV28 combines with J gene TRBJ2-7; possible D gene TRBD2, 5 bases. Germline V gives CDR1 MDHEN, CDR2 SYDVKM. V shed 4 bases and J shed 2 bases, with 15 bases lying between them. This CDR3 has 15 residues. CDR3 bases: TGTGCCAGCAGTTCCCCGCAGAGGGCCCCCTACGAGCAGTACTTC. This codes for CASSSPQRAPYEQYF.

This clonotype was found a few times. The chain couples TRBV6-5 to TRBJ2-1; TRBD2 agrees at 12 bases. CDR3 length equals 15 residues. The ends lost 2 bases at V and 7 bases at J; junction bases unmatched: 3. Germline CDR1 and CDR2: MNHEY and SVGAGI. The DNA for the CDR3 is TGTGCCAGCAGTTACCCTGGGACTAGCGGGAATGAGCAGTTCTTC. Its protein is CASSYPGTSGNEQFF.

This clonotype was counted between two and nine times. CDR3: CASSLGSAQYF. DNA for the CDR3: TGTGCCAGCAGTTTGGGTTCTGCGCAGTACTTC. This chain uses TRBV12-3 or TRBV12-4 with TRBJ2-7; D unclear. The CDR3 is 11 amino acids. V shed 3 bases and J shed 9 bases, with 9 bases lying between them.

This clonotype was detected only a few times. The chain couples TRBV6-1 to TRBJ2-6, with TRBD1 matching over 7 bases. V lost 6 bases to trimming and J lost 0 bases; unmatched junction nucleotides: 5. Germline CDR1 reads MNHNS; CDR2 reads SASEGT. There are 16 residues in the CDR3. In DNA, the CDR3 is TGTGCCAGCAGGGGGGCAGGGGGCTCTGGGGCCAACGTCCTGACTTTC. Translation: CASRGAGGSGANVLTF.

In regard to this clonotype: Relative to the germline gene, one junction end is altered; a read error may explain this. The CDR3 loop is CASSSYHWPERFF. DNA of the CDR3: TGTGCCAGCAGTTCCTACCACTGGCCCGAGCGGTTCTTC. The V and J genes are TRBV12-3 or TRBV12-4 and TRBJ2-1; D is unresolved. The CDR3 runs 13 residues.

Only a few counts were recorded for this clonotype. The chain recombines TRBV29-1 with TRBJ1-1, with 8 bases lining up with TRBD1. The CDR3 runs 12 residues. Germline V gene lookup returns CDR1 SQVTM and CDR2 ANQGSEA. The V and J ends lost 5 bases and 4 bases, in that order; junction bases with no gene match: 3. The CDR3 nucleotides read TGCAGCGTTAACAGGGGGATCACTGAAGCTTTCTTT. As protein: CSVNRGITEAFF.

This clonotype was counted between two and nine times. The CDR3 protein is CADTGVPYEQYF. The DNA of the CDR3 is TGTGCGGATACAGGGGTCCCTTACGAGCAGTACTTC. The chain recombines TRBV7-4 with TRBJ2-7; 7 bases line up with TRBD1. This CDR3 is built from 12 residues. Germline lookup yields CDR1 SGHVT and CDR2 SQSDAQ.

This rearrangement joins TRBV2 to TRBJ2-1; the match to TRBD2 covers 13 bases. V shed 5 bases, J shed 3 bases, and the junction held 16 bases outside the gene matches. There are 20 residues in the CDR3. Germline lookup yields CDR1 SNHLY and CDR2 FYNNEI. The CDR3 protein is CASSPRRWTSGRKDYNEQFF. For the CDR3, the DNA is TGTGCCAGCAGTCCCCGTAGGTGGACTAGCGGGAGAAAGGACTACAATGAGCAGTTCTTC.

This clonotype appeared many times. V and J are TRBV3-1 and TRBJ2-1, with 9 bases identical to TRBD1. CDR1 LGHDT and CDR2 YNNKEL come from the germline V gene (reference sequence). The V and J ends lost 4 bases and 8 bases, in that order; junction bases with no gene match: 6. The CDR3 has 14 amino acids. CDR3 sequence (DNA): TGTGCCAGCAGCCCGGACAGGGGCTTGGATGAGCAGTTCTTC. Its translation: CASSPDRGLDEQFF.

This clonotype was recorded at least ten times. This chain connects TRBV20-1 to TRBJ2-1; 9 nucleotides line up with TRBD1. The germline V gene has CDR1 DFQATT and CDR2 SNEGSKA (reference sequence). After removal of 5 bases from V and 6 bases from J, the junction contained 8 bases not matched to a gene. This CDR3 contains 14 residues. The CDR3 coding sequence is TGCAGTGCTCCGGGACAGGGACTACTCAATGAGCAGTTCTTC. This sequence encodes CSAPGQGLLNEQFF.

The V and J genes are TRBV5-1 and TRBJ1-4, with 8 nucleotides matching TRBD1. The length of the CDR3 is 13 residues. CDR1 is SGHRS, CDR2 YFSETQ, per germline. V shed 5 bases, J shed 4 bases, and the junction held 1 base outside the gene matches. CDR3 sequence reads: CASRDRVNEKLFF. The CDR3, as DNA: TGCGCCAGCAGGGACAGGGTTAATGAAAAACTGTTTTTT. Full variable domain (missing parts from reference TRBV5-1 and TRBJ1-4): KAGVTQTPRYLIKTRGQQVTLSCSPISGHRSVSWYQQTPGQGLQFLFEYFSETQRNKGNFPGRFSGRQFSNSRSEMNVSTLELGDSALYLCASRDRVNEKLFFGSGTQLSVL.

This clonotype has just a few counts. This sequence joins TRBV30 and TRBJ2-7; the match to TRBD2 covers 10 bases. Germline assignment: CDR1 GTSNPN and CDR2 SVGIG (reference sequence). This CDR3 has 15 residues. Germline trimming cut 2 bases from V and 3 bases from J; bases unmatched to any gene: 7. The CDR3 loop reads CAWSPGLAGVYEQYF. Here the CDR3 DNA reads TGTGCCTGGAGTCCTGGTCTAGCGGGGGTCTACGAGCAGTACTTC.